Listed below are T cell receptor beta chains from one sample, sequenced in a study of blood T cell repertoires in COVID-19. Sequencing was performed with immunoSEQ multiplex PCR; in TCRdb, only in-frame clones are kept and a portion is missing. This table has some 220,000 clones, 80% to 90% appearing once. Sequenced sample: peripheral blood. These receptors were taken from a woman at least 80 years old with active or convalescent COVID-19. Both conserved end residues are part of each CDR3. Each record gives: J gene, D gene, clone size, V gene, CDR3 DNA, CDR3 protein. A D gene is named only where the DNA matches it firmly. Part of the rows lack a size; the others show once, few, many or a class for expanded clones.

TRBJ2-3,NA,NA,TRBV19,TGTGCCAGTAGTATGGACAGACACACAGATACGCAGTATTTT,CASSMDRHTDTQYF
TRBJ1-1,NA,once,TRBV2,TGTGCCAGCACCCTGGGACAAGGTTACTCTGAAGCTTTCTTT,CASTLGQGYSEAFF
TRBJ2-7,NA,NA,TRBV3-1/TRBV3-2,TGTGCCAGCAGCCAAGATCTACGGGGCGAGCAGTACTTC,CASSQDLRGEQYF
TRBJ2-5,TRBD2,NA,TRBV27,TGTGCCAGCAGTTTATGGTTGGCTAGCGGGAGGGTTTTTGCGTACCAAGAGACCCAGTACTTC,CASSLWLASGRVFAYQETQYF
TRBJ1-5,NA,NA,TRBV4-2,TGTGCCAGCAGCCAAGATATCGCCGGGGGTAGCAATCAGCCCCAGCATTTT,CASSQDIAGGSNQPQHF
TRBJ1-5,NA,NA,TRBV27,TGTGCCAGCAGTTTTAGGGGGAATCAGCCCCAGCATTTT,CASSFRGNQPQHF
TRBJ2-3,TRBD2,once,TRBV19,TGTGCCAGTAGTATTATAGCGGGACCGACAGATACGCAGTATTTT,CASSIIAGPTDTQYF
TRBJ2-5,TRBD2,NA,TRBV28,TGTGCCAGCAGTTCGGGCGGACTAGCGGGTAATCAAGAGACCCAGTACTTC,CASSSGGLAGNQETQYF
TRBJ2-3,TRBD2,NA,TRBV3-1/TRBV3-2,TGTGCCAGCAGCCAAGTACTCGCGGGAGGTGCGCAGTATTTT,CASSQVLAGGAQYF
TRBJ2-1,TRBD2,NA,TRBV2,TGTGCCAGCAGCAGACTAGCGGGCACCTACAATGAGCAGTTCTTC,CASSRLAGTYNEQFF
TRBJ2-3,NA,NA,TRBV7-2,TGTGCCAGCAGTTTAGAGGGACAAACAGATACGCAGTATTTT,CASSLEGQTDTQYF
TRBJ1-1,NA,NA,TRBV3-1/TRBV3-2,TGTGCCAGCAGCCAAGGACCAGGCGTAGCTTTCTTT,CASSQGPGVAFF
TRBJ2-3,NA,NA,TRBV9,TGTGCCAGCAGCTATACACCAACCACAGATACGCAGTATTTT,CASSYTPTTDTQYF
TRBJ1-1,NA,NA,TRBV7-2,TGTGCCAGCAGCCTCGGACTTGAAGCTTTCTTT,CASSLGLEAFF
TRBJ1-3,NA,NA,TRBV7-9,TGTGCCGGGGGGGAAGCTGGAAACACCATATATTTT,CAGGEAGNTIYF
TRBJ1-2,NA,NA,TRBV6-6,TGTGCCAGCAGTTACCCTGACAGCTATGGCTACACCTTC,CASSYPDSYGYTF
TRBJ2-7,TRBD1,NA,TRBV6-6,TGTGCCAGCGAGGGGACAGGGGGCTCCTACGAGCAGTACTTC,CASEGTGGSYEQYF